The clone carrying this TCR beta chain has only a few counts. V gave up 6 bases and J gave up 7 bases, with 16 bases separating them. Germline V gene data show CDR1 as MNHEY and CDR2 as SVGAGI. CDR3 size: 15 residues. These data belong to a study of cytomegalovirus exposure and HLA in healthy donors. The PCR contained 60 Vbeta and 13 Jbeta primers. Repertoires were generated with immunoSEQ multiplex PCR, while TCRdb's copy carries only in-frame clones and drops some. Of 160,000 or so clones listed, around four fifths are singletons. The chain carries TRBV6-5 and TRBJ1-6; no reliable D call. The receptor was derived from a woman in her forties or fifties in good health and CMV-seronegative. The sequencing input was PBMCs. The DNA for the CDR3 is TGTGCCAGCAGGGTAGACCCGGGTCTAAATTCACCCCTCCACTTT. Protein sequence: CASRVDPGLNSPLHF.